This T cell receptor (beta chain) was profiled in a study of OX40 agonist ivuxolimab in advanced cancers. V was clipped by 2 bases and J by 2 bases, with 5 bases between them. From germline, CDR1 is SGHDT and CDR2 YYEEEE. This CDR3 is built from 13 residues. This table comes from immunoSEQ multiplex PCR, and its TCRdb copy is limited to in-frame clones, with some not included. The data hold some 25,000 clones, with 75% to 80% observed a single time. In regard to this clone: The same CDR3 can be traced to other DNA sequences in this sample.

The V and J genes are TRBV5-6 and TRBJ1-3; D not resolved. The receptor was isolated from an adult with an advanced solid tumor such as melanoma, head and neck, liver or kidney cancer. The sequencing used CD4+ or CD8+ T cells sorted from blood, collected in a trial of the OX40 agonist ivuxolimab. This chain's CDR3 is CASSLDAGNTIYF. The CDR3 DNA reads as TGTGCCAGCAGCTTAGACGCTGGAAACACCATATATTTT.